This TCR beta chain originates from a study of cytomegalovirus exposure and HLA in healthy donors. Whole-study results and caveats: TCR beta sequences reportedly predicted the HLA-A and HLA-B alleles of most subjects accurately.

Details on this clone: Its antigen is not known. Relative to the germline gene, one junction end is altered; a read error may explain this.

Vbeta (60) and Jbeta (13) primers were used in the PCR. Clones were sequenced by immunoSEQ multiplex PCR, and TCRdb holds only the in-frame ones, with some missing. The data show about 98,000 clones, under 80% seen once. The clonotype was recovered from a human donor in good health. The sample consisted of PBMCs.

The CDR3 nucleotides are TGTGCCAGCAGTGACAGCTACGAGCAGTGCTTC. Translating gives CASSDSYEQCF. The chain carries TRBV6-5 and TRBJ2-7; D is possibly TRBD1 (5 bases). Germline assignment: CDR1 MNHEY and CDR2 SVGAGI. The CDR3 consists of 11 residues.